The clone carrying this T cell receptor beta chain was detected a few times. The data are from a study of blood T cell repertoires in COVID-19. Whole-study context: Samples came from the United States, Italy and Spain, spanning acute and convalescent COVID-19. PBMCs, B-cell-depleted T cells, or T cells were the source of the cDNA or gDNA that made up the material.

Germline V gene data show CDR1 as SGHRS and CDR2 as YFSETQ. The V and J ends lost 0 bases and 0 bases respectively, with 3 bases between them. The CDR3 is 14 residues long. Original processing notes: Reference gene primer amplification yielded estimated nucleated cell counts. The assay was immunoSEQ multiplex PCR, and TCRdb's table has in-frame clones only and misses some. The V and J calls and the clone size are those of that table, but D and trimming were determined from the DNA. The sample yields 170,000 or so clones, around 77% seen once. The sequence came from a man between 65 and 85 years old with active or convalescent COVID-19. This rearrangement joins TRBV5-1 to TRBJ1-4; no clear D. The sequenced sample was peripheral blood. The DNA of the CDR3 is TGCGCCAGCAGCTTGGCGTCAACTAATGAAAAACTGTTTTTT. Protein product: CASSLASTNEKLFF. The full variable domain, in which reference TRBV5-1 and TRBJ1-4 provide the parts outside the CDR3, is KAGVTQTPRYLIKTRGQQVTLSCSPISGHRSVSWYQQTPGQGLQFLFEYFSETQRNKGNFPGRFSGRQFSNSRSEMNVSTLELGDSALYLCASSLASTNEKLFFGSGTQLSVL.